A selection of T cell receptor beta chains follows, all from one sample in a study of spatial heterogeneity in lung cancer. TCRdb ran MiXCR on the 5' RACE reads and lists one entry per CDR3 protein. The table includes around 20,000 distinct CDR3 sequences, 4.5% to 7% detected once. The source was lung tumor tissue, collected at surgery. The receptors come from a female donor with early-stage non-small cell lung cancer. Each CDR3 is given with its conserved first and last residue. Each record gives: V gene, J gene, clone size, D gene, CDR3 DNA, CDR3 protein. D genes are given only for firm matches. Clone size is shown for a subset of rows, as once, few, many or a class of expanded clone.

>TRBV12-3/TRBV12-4|TRBJ2-7|many|-
TGTGCCAGCAGTTTGTACAGGGAGCGCGAGCAGTACTTC
CASSLYREREQYF
>TRBV7-9|TRBJ1-1|many|-
TGTGCCAGCAGCTTAGAATTCGCCCCAGGCCGAGCAAACACTGAAGCTTTCTTT
CASSLEFAPGRANTEAFF
>TRBV20-1|TRBJ2-3|many|TRBD1
TGCAGTGCATGGACAGGGGTAGCCACGGCCACAGATACGCAGTATTTT
CSAWTGVATATDTQYF
>TRBV2|TRBJ2-7|many|-
TGTGCCAGCACCTCCGAGGGTTCCCACGAGCAGTACTTC
CASTSEGSHEQYF
>TRBV4-1|TRBJ1-2|few|-
TGCGCCAGCAGCCAAGATCGGCCCGGCGGGGACCGCTCCTATGGCTACACCTTC
CASSQDRPGGDRSYGYTF
>TRBV5-1|TRBJ1-1|many|-
TGCGCCAGCACCTATGGACAGAACACTGAAGCTTTCTTT
CASTYGQNTEAFF
>TRBV10-3|TRBJ2-1|many|-
TGTGCCACCGGTCGGTATGCGGACAATGAGCAGTTCTTC
CATGRYADNEQFF
>TRBV6-5|TRBJ1-3|few|TRBD1
TGTGCCAGCAGTCGGACAGGGGGCGCTTCTGGAAACACCATATATTTT
CASSRTGGASGNTIYF
>TRBV19|TRBJ1-5|many|-
TGTGCCAGTAGTATGATGGATTGGGGCCAGCCCCAGCATTTT
CASSMMDWGQPQHF
>TRBV5-1|TRBJ2-5|many|TRBD2
TGCGCCAGCAGCCCTACTAGCGGAGCTGTTCAAGAGACCCAGTACTTC
CASSPTSGAVQETQYF
>TRBV14|TRBJ2-7|many|TRBD2
TGTGCCAGCAGCCAAGACCATACGAGGGCTAGCGGATCCTACGAGCAGTACTTC
CASSQDHTRASGSYEQYF
>TRBV29-1|TRBJ2-1|few|TRBD2
TGCAGCGTTACGGCATGGGCTAGCGGGATAATGGGTGAGCAGTTCTTC
CSVTAWASGIMGEQFF
>TRBV28|TRBJ1-2|medium-sized|-
TGTGCCAGCAGTTTCGGAAACTATGGCTACACCTTC
CASSFGNYGYTF
>TRBV6-5|TRBJ2-5|many|TRBD2
TGTGCCAGCAGTCATCTAGCGGGAGGGGAGAAGACCCAGTACTTC
CASSHLAGGEKTQYF
>TRBV4-2|TRBJ2-1|many|-
TGTGCCAGCAGCCAAGAGCTCCGCGGGAACTGGGAGCAGTTCTTC
CASSQELRGNWEQFF
>TRBV5-1|TRBJ2-7|few|TRBD2
TGCGCCAGCAGCTCGCCGGGAGGGGGTAGGGAGCAGTACTTC
CASSSPGGGREQYF
>TRBV20-1|TRBJ1-5|many|-
TGCAGTGCTAGAGACGCGGAGAATAGCAATCAGCCCCAGCATTTT
CSARDAENSNQPQHF
>TRBV7-9|TRBJ2-1|many|-
TGTGCCAGCACGCCCGGTGGGCTGTGGCAGGGAGGTGAGCAGTTCTTC
CASTPGGLWQGGEQFF
>TRBV19|TRBJ2-2|many|-
TGTGCCAGTAAATGGACAGCTGCGAACACCGGGGAGCTGTTTTTT
CASKWTAANTGELFF
>TRBV10-2|TRBJ2-3|medium-sized|-
TGCGCCAGCAACGTGGATACGCAGTATTTT
CASNVDTQYF
>TRBV7-2|TRBJ2-3|-|-
TGTGCCAGCAGCTCTCCGTGGGGGGCGAGCACAGATACGCAGTATTTT
CASSSPWGASTDTQYF
>TRBV27|TRBJ1-5|many|TRBD1
TGTGCCAGCCGCGACAGGGGATTAAGCAATCAGCCCCAGCATTTT
CASRDRGLSNQPQHF
>TRBV27|TRBJ2-6|-|-
TGTGCCAGCAGTTTAAGTGGGCTCATCTCTGGGGCCAACGTCCTGACTTTC
CASSLSGLISGANVLTF
>TRBV6-1|TRBJ2-7|many|-
TGTGCCAGCAGTGGGAGACTAGAGGGGTACGAGCAGTACTTC
CASSGRLEGYEQYF
>TRBV12-3/TRBV12-4|TRBJ2-7|many|-
TGTGCCAGCAGTTTAGGGACGGATTCCTACGAGCAGTACTTC
CASSLGTDSYEQYF
>TRBV30|TRBJ1-1|many|TRBD1
TGTGCCTGGAGTGTACCCTCGACAGGGACCTTTGAAGCTTTCTTT
CAWSVPSTGTFEAFF
>TRBV28|TRBJ2-7|many|TRBD2
TGTGCCAGCAGTTTACCCGGGACTAGCGGGAGCGAGCAGTACTTC
CASSLPGTSGSEQYF
>TRBV7-2|TRBJ2-7|many|TRBD2
TGTGCCAGCAGCCGCAGCGGGACCTCCTCCTACGAGCAGTACTTC
CASSRSGTSSYEQYF
>TRBV10-3|TRBJ1-2|many|-
TGTGCCATCAGTGAGTCGATAGGGTACGGCTACACCTTC
CAISESIGYGYTF
>TRBV12-3/TRBV12-4|TRBJ1-1|few|-
TGTGCCAGCAGTTTTACCTCCGTGAACACTGAAGCTTTCTTT
CASSFTSVNTEAFF
>TRBV5-5|TRBJ2-6|many|TRBD1
TGTGCCAGCAGCTTCTGGGACAGGGGATCCGGGGCCAACGTCCTGACTTTC
CASSFWDRGSGANVLTF
>TRBV6-1|TRBJ1-4|many|-
TGTGCCAGCAGCCCGTTCGGACGGGACGGGATCGATGAAAAACTGTTTTTT
CASSPFGRDGIDEKLFF
>TRBV4-2|TRBJ2-1|medium-sized|-
TGTGCCAGCAGCCAAGATCGCGTAAGCCAGTTCTTC
CASSQDRVSQFF
>TRBV18|TRBJ1-1|many|TRBD1
TGTGCCAGCTCACGACCGGGACAGGGAAACACTGAAGCTTTCTTT
CASSRPGQGNTEAFF
>TRBV7-9|TRBJ2-1|many|-
TGTGCCAGCACCTATGAGAATGAGCAGTTCTTC
CASTYENEQFF
>TRBV5-1|TRBJ2-1|many|TRBD1
TGCGCCAGCAGCTTGACAGGGGTCAATGAGCAGTTCTTC
CASSLTGVNEQFF